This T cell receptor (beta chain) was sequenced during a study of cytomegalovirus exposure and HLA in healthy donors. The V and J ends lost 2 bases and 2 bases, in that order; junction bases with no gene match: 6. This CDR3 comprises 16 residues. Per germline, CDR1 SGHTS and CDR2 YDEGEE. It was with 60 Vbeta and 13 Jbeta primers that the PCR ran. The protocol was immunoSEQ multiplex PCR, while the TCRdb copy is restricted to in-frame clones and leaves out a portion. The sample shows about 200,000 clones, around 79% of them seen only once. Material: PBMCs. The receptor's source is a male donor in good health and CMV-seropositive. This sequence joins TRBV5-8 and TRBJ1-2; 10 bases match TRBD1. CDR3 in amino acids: CASSFRPGQGNYGYTF. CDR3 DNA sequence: TGTGCCAGCAGCTTCCGCCCGGGACAGGGGAACTATGGCTACACCTTC.